These 15 T cell receptor beta chains share one sample of origin, sequenced in a study of CD8+CD57+ T cells in acquired aplastic anemia. The study profiled TCR beta VDJ and CDR3 using genomic DNA as template. TCRdb reprocessed the reads via MiXCR and lists one record per CDR3 protein. Among some 280,000 distinct CDR3 sequences listed, roughly half were seen once. Sequencing was performed on sorted CD4+, CD8+, or CD8+CD57+ T cells (not recorded which) from PBMCs. Receptors originate from a human donor with severe aplastic anemia or a healthy control (not recorded which).

This clonotype was observed a few times. The genes are TRBV30 and TRBJ1-5, with D perhaps TRBD1 (5 bases). In germline, CDR1 is GTSNPN, CDR2 SVGIG (reference sequence). Trimming cost V 6 bases and J 2 bases, with 17 bases left between them. This CDR3 is built from 15 residues. The CDR3 DNA follows: TGTGCCTGCCAACGGGGCCCAGGAGGCAATCAGCCCCAGCATTTT. Translated: CACQRGPGGNQPQHF. Based on the CDR3 plus reference TRBV30 and TRBJ1-5, the full variable domain is SQTIHQWPATLVQPVGSPLSLECTVEGTSNPNLYWYRQAAGRGLQLLFYSVGIGQISSEVPQNLSASRPQDRQFILSSKKLLLSDSGFYLCACQRGPGGNQPQHFGDGTRLSIL.

This clonotype appeared many times. An end of the junction differs from the germline gene, which may be a read error. The chain joins TRBV25-1 to TRBJ1-1; D unresolved. The length of the CDR3 is 11 residues. Germline values: CDR1 MGHDK, CDR2 SYGVNS. The CDR3 region is CASSDIGVALF. The CDR3 nucleotides read TGTGCCAGCAGTGACATCGGTGTAGCTCTCTTT.

The count of this clonotype is one. The V and J genes are TRBV20-1 and TRBJ2-7; D unclear. The CDR3 loop spans 11 amino acids. The germline V gene encodes CDR1 DFQATT and CDR2 SNEGSKA (reference sequence). Trimming took 2 bases from V and 3 from J, leaving 5 bases between them. CDR3 region: CSARNGYEQYF. The CDR3 DNA reads as TGCAGTGCTAGAAACGGCTACGAGCAGTACTTC.

The table lists this clonotype with a count of one. This chain joins TRBV6-5 and TRBJ1-1, with a weak D call TRBD1 (5 bases). Trimming pared 6 bases from V and 8 bases from J, leaving 19 bases between. CDR3 size: 14 residues. The germline V gene has CDR1 MNHEY and CDR2 SVGAGI. For the CDR3, the DNA is TGTGCCAGCAGATCCCCAGGCGGGGCCTCCGAAGCTTTCTTT. Its translation is CASRSPGGASEAFF.

The chain carries TRBV7-2 and TRBJ2-1; D is perhaps TRBD1 (6 bases). The CDR3 consists of 16 residues. V shed 5 bases and J shed 7 bases, with 21 bases lying between them. The V gene's germline CDR1 is SGHTA and CDR2 FQGNSA. CDR3 in DNA: TGTGCCAGCAGCCGATGGGGGCAGGGGATTGGGAATGAGCAGTTCTTC. Its translation is CASSRWGQGIGNEQFF.

The chain couples TRBV27 to TRBJ1-2; a possible D gene is TRBD1 (5 bases). The germline CDR1 and CDR2 sequences are MNHEY and SMNVEV (reference sequence). The CDR3 consists of 13 residues. V lost 6 bases and J 5 bases, leaving 13 bases between the germline ends. This CDR3 is CASSLFRGYGYTF. The CDR3 region has the DNA TGTGCCAGCAGCCTTTTTCGGGGGTATGGCTACACCTTC.

The rearrangement uses TRBV7-9 and TRBJ2-1, with D unclear. Trimming shortened V by 1 base and J by 5 bases, and 6 bases separated the two germline ends. The length of the CDR3 is 13 residues. Germline V CDR1 and CDR2: SEHNR, FQNEAQ (reference sequence). The DNA for the CDR3 is TGTGCCAGCAGCTTAGTTAGGAACAATGAGCAGTTCTTC. It codes for CASSLVRNNEQFF.

The rearrangement links TRBV10-3 to TRBJ2-3; maybe TRBD2 (5 bases). Germline lookup yields CDR1 ENHRY and CDR2 SYGVKD. The V end was cut by 2 bases, the J end by 0 bases, with 9 bases between. The CDR3 is made up of 15 amino acids. The chain's CDR3 is CAISEPSLSTDTQYF. As DNA, the CDR3 is TGTGCCATCAGTGAGCCTAGCCTTAGCACAGATACGCAGTATTTT.

This rearrangement joins TRBV12-3 or TRBV12-4 to TRBJ1-2; D remains unclear. There are 12 residues in the CDR3. Written as DNA, the CDR3 is TGTGCTAGTGGTTCGGCCAACTATGGCTACACCTTC. Its protein product is CASGSANYGYTF.

Note on this clonotype: The limits of the CDR3 on the DNA are not certain, so only TCRdb's listed CDR3 is given. J is TRBJ2-5 and V is TRBV7-4; the table gives TRBD2 as D, unverified against the DNA. Germline V gene sequence: CDR1 SGHVT, CDR2 SQSDAQ. The CDR3 is made up of 22 amino acids, end residues included. The CDR3: CASSFYICSAQNALAGGHEQFF.

A note on this clonotype: This may be a read error, as it is one base from a much larger clone. This rearrangement joins TRBV13 to TRBJ2-3; 12 bases match TRBD2. The germline gives CDR1 PRHDT, CDR2 FYEKMQ (reference sequence). The junction had 0 bases not matched to a gene; V was cut back by 2 bases and J by 0 bases. The CDR3 covers 16 residues. The CDR3 sequence is CASSLLAGGSTDTQYF. For the CDR3, the DNA is TGTGCCAGCAGCTTACTAGCGGGGGGGAGCACAGATACGCAGTATTTT.

The sample holds one count of this clonotype. The chain employs TRBV7-2 and TRBJ2-7; TRBD2 matches 7 bases. Germline CDR1 reads SGHTA; CDR2 reads FQGNSA. This CDR3 has 14 residues. The trim removed 4 bases at V and 7 bases at J, leaving 10 bases unmatched. CDR3 protein: CASSSIGLEKEQYF. CDR3 in DNA: TGTGCCAGCAGCTCCATTGGACTAGAAAAGGAGCAGTACTTC.

Regarding this clonotype: One junction end does not reproduce the germline sequence, and a read error may be involved. The J gene is TRBJ2-2, the V gene TRBV20-1, with 7 bases matching TRBD1. Per germline, CDR1 DFQATT and CDR2 SNEGSKA (reference sequence). The CDR3 is 12 amino acids. CDR3 DNA sequence: TGCAGTGCTAGCCCAAGTACAGGGGCGCTGTTTTTT. Translation gives CSASPSTGALFF.

This clonotype is a singleton in its sample. The J gene is TRBJ2-3, the V gene TRBV2, with 9 bases aligning to TRBD2. V shed 4 bases and J 4 bases; nucleotides not matched to a gene: 3. The germline V gene encodes CDR1 SNHLY and CDR2 FYNNEI. This CDR3 has 14 amino acids. The CDR3 nucleotides are TGTGCCAGCAGTGCTAGCGGGGTGGCAGATACGCAGTATTTT. Translation: CASSASGVADTQYF.

On this clonotype itself: Sequence at one end of the junction differs from germline and may be a read error. This chain links TRBV10-3 with TRBJ2-7; D is perhaps TRBD1 (6 bases). The germline gives CDR1 ENHRY, CDR2 SYGVKD. This CDR3 has 18 amino acids. The CDR3 protein is CASSFIYSQGRTAYEQYF. In DNA, the CDR3 is TGTGCCAGCAGTTTCATTTACTCGCAGGGGCGAACCGCTTACGAGCAGTACTTC.